Shown below are 21 T cell receptor beta chains from a single sample sequenced in a study of blood T cell repertoires in COVID-19. TCRdb keeps only in-frame clones here, not all; method: immunoSEQ multiplex PCR. This table holds around 100,000 clones, over 80% found once. The specimen was peripheral blood. These receptors were taken from a woman aged 65 to 85 with acute or convalescent COVID-19.

This clone was counted a few times. The J gene is TRBJ1-1, the V gene TRBV6-2 or TRBV6-3; D is undetermined. The CDR3 is 11 residues long. The V end was cut by 2 bases, the J end by 11 bases, with 9 bases between. Germline V CDR1 and CDR2: MNHEY, SVGEGT. Here the CDR3 DNA reads TGTGCCAGCAGTTACGCCCGGGAGGCTTTCTTT. Amino acids: CASSYAREAFF.

CDR3 nucleotides: TGCGCCAGCTTCCGAAGCGGGGGGGCCCGGACAGATACGCAGTATTTT. Its translation is CASFRSGGARTDTQYF. The chain combines TRBV5-1 with TRBJ2-3; 10 nucleotides line up with TRBD2. CDR3 size: 16 residues. Germline loops: CDR1 SGHRS, CDR2 YFSETQ. V shed 7 bases and J 3 bases; nucleotides not matched to a gene: 11.

The chain has TRBV3-1 (or the pseudogene TRBV3-2) and TRBJ1-2; maybe TRBD1 (5 bases). This CDR3 spans 16 amino acids. The germline V and J ends were trimmed by 4 bases and 6 bases, with 21 bases remaining between them. From germline, CDR1 is LGHDT and CDR2 YNNKEL (reference sequence). The CDR3 bases are TGTGCCAGCAGCCGGCGCAGTAGGGGCGCGAAGGATGGCTACACCTTC. Translation: CASSRRSRGAKDGYTF.

The V and J genes are TRBV19 and TRBJ1-5; 7 nucleotides line up with TRBD1. J lost 7 bases, V lost 0 bases, and 6 bases had no gene match. The CDR3 consists of 15 residues. Germline CDR1 is LNHDA and CDR2 is SQIVND (reference sequence). DNA for the CDR3: TGTGCCAGTAGTATAGATGTAGAGACAGGGCAGCCCCAGCATTTT. This codes for CASSIDVETGQPQHF.

This clone occurred once. CDR3 coding DNA: TGTGCCAGCAGCTTAGACAGGGTAAACTACGAGCAGTACTTC. This translates into CASSLDRVNYEQYF. The chain recombines TRBV11-2 with TRBJ2-7, with a possible D match to TRBD1 (5 bases). The ends were cut back, 0 bases at V and 3 bases at J, with 9 bases in the middle. Germline V gene data show CDR1 as SGHAT and CDR2 as FQNNGV. This CDR3 region has 14 residues.

V is TRBV19 and J is TRBJ1-1; the match to TRBD1 covers 9 bases. Germline CDR1 LNHDA, CDR2 SQIVND (reference sequence). The length of the CDR3 is 16 residues. The V segment lost 5 bases and the J segment 3 bases; nucleotides outside the gene matches: 10. CDR3 sequence reads: CASSLGGQGRDTEAFF. The CDR3 nucleotides read TGTGCCAGTAGTCTCGGGGGACAGGGAAGGGACACTGAAGCTTTCTTT.

This chain links TRBV28 with TRBJ1-4, with a weak D call TRBD1 (6 bases). V was shortened by 6 bases and J by 8 bases, with 19 bases between the two germline ends. This CDR3 is 15 amino acids long. Germline CDR1 and CDR2: MDHEN and SYDVKM. As DNA, the CDR3 is TGTGCCAGCAGCTCTCCGGGGGGCACGGGGGAAAAACTGTTTTTT. Amino acid sequence: CASSSPGGTGEKLFF.

The J gene is TRBJ1-1, the V gene TRBV11-2, with D uncertain. Germline CDR1 SGHAT, CDR2 FQNNGV. V lost 6 bases and J 3 bases, leaving 11 bases between the germline ends. The CDR3 contains 13 residues. The CDR3 coding sequence is TGTGCCAGCAGTACCCCCAGGTACACTGAAGCTTTCTTT. It is translated as CASSTPRYTEAFF. Full variable domain (remainder filled in from reference TRBV11-2 and TRBJ1-1): EAGVAQSPRYKIIEKRQSVAFWCNPISGHATLYWYQQILGQGPKLLIQFQNNGVVDDSQLPKDRFSAERLKGVDSTLKIQPAKLEDSAVYLCASSTPRYTEAFFGQGTRLTVV.

This chain connects TRBV29-1 to TRBJ2-1, with 10 bases fitting TRBD1. Germline CDR1 SQVTM, CDR2 ANQGSEA. This CDR3 is 16 amino acids long. V dropped 1 base and J dropped 7; count of bases not matched to a gene: 10. CDR3 region: CSVEAGGQGFSNEQFF. Written as DNA, the CDR3 is TGCAGCGTTGAAGCTGGGGGACAGGGGTTTTCGAATGAGCAGTTCTTC.

The chain recombines TRBV6-1 with TRBJ1-6, with D perhaps TRBD1 (6 bases). The CDR3 is 17 residues long. Germline V gene lookup returns CDR1 MNHNS and CDR2 SASEGT. The V end was cut by 3 bases, the J end by 7 bases, with 19 bases between. CDR3 DNA sequence: TGTGCCAGCAGTGAGCCCCCCCCCACAGGGAACAATTCACCCCTCCACTTT. This codes for CASSEPPPTGNNSPLHF.

The chain is built from TRBV9 and TRBJ2-1; 14 bases match TRBD2. V gave up 4 bases and J gave up 9 bases; unmatched junction bases: 6. This CDR3 contains 15 residues. Germline V gene data show CDR1 as SGDLS and CDR2 as YYNGEE. This CDR3 reads CASSQGLAGVGEQFF. CDR3 DNA sequence: TGTGCCAGCAGCCAGGGACTAGCGGGAGTGGGTGAGCAGTTCTTC.

This sequence joins TRBV7-8 and TRBJ2-6, with TRBD1 identical over 7 bases. CDR1 and CDR2 (germline): SGHVS, FQNEAQ. The CDR3 is made up of 17 amino acids. Unmatched junction bases numbered 6, after V lost 3 bases and J lost 1 base. CDR3 residues: CASSLTGSRSGANVLTF. The CDR3 nucleotides read TGTGCCAGCAGCTTGACAGGGAGTAGATCTGGGGCCAACGTCCTGACTTTC.

This clone has only a few counts. Other DNA variants within this sample encode the same CDR3. The rearrangement uses TRBV11-2 and TRBJ2-7; possible D gene TRBD1, 5 bases. The CDR3 spans 13 residues. Trimming took off 5 bases at V and 2 bases at J, with 10 bases between the two ends. Germline V gene data show CDR1 as SGHAT and CDR2 as FQNNGV. This chain's CDR3 is CASSRPGTYEQYF. CDR3 nucleotides: TGTGCCAGCAGCAGGCCAGGGACCTACGAGCAGTACTTC.

The V call is TRBV6-1, the J call TRBJ2-2, with D possibly TRBD1 on 5 matching bases. The length of the CDR3 is 14 residues. V gave up 1 base and J gave up 4 bases, with 7 bases separating them. CDR1 is MNHNS, CDR2 SASEGT, per germline. The CDR3 loop reads CASSEGQITGELFF. CDR3 nucleotide sequence: TGTGCCAGCAGTGAAGGACAGATCACCGGGGAGCTGTTTTTT.

The V and J genes are TRBV3-1 (or the pseudogene TRBV3-2) and TRBJ2-3, with TRBD2 matching 9 bases. After removal of 4 bases from V and 0 bases from J, the junction contained 5 bases not matched to a gene. CDR1 and CDR2 from the germline V gene are LGHDT and YNNKEL (reference sequence). The CDR3 length is 16 residues. CDR3 in DNA: TGTGCCAGCAGCCCACACAGCGGGGGGAGCACAGATACGCAGTATTTT. It encodes CASSPHSGGSTDTQYF.

Comments on this clone: A junction end diverges from the germline sequence, so it may reflect a read error. The V call is TRBV5-1, the J call TRBJ2-1; 8 nucleotides agree with TRBD2. This CDR3 has 15 amino acids. The germline V gene has CDR1 SGHRS and CDR2 YFSETQ. CDR3: CAISTEAGGDNEQFF. The CDR3 bases are TGCGCCATCAGCACGGAGGCGGGGGGAGACAATGAGCAGTTCTTC.

This clone was counted a single time. The chain recombines TRBV19 with TRBJ1-5; D perhaps matches TRBD1 (6 bases). CDR3 length: 13 amino acids. Trimming removed 5 bases from V and 5 bases from J, with 10 bases in between. The germline gives CDR1 LNHDA, CDR2 SQIVND (reference sequence). The CDR3 here is CASSYAGDQPQHF. CDR3 bases: TGTGCCAGTAGTTATGCAGGGGATCAGCCCCAGCATTTT.

This chain joins TRBV3-1 (or the pseudogene TRBV3-2) and TRBJ2-1, with 11 positions matching TRBD2. The CDR3 has 22 residues. Germline V gene data show CDR1 as LGHDT and CDR2 as YNNKEL (reference sequence). V shed 0 bases and J 0 bases; nucleotides not matched to a gene: 16. The CDR3 loop is CASSQDVGGGLAGFSSYNEQFF. CDR3 DNA: TGTGCCAGCAGCCAAGATGTAGGAGGCGGACTAGCGGGTTTTAGCTCCTACAATGAGCAGTTCTTC.

V is TRBV19 and J is TRBJ2-1, with 12 bases aligning to TRBD2. Germline loops: CDR1 LNHDA, CDR2 SQIVND (reference sequence). With 1 base clipped from V and 7 bases from J, the junction kept 2 bases outside the gene matches. CDR3 length equals 15 residues. CDR3: CASSIVLAGGNEQFF. As DNA, the CDR3 is TGTGCCAGTAGTATAGTACTAGCGGGAGGAAATGAGCAGTTCTTC.

This clone was picked up a small number of times. The chain combines TRBV6-5 with TRBJ1-4; weak D call: TRBD1 (6 bases). Trimming took 7 bases from V and 6 from J, leaving 9 bases between them. This CDR3 contains 12 residues. Germline V gene lookup returns CDR1 MNHEY and CDR2 SVGAGI. The CDR3 loop reads CASTTGYEKLFF. The CDR3 DNA sequence: TGTGCCAGCACGACAGGATATGAAAAACTGTTTTTT.

V usage is TRBV6-1 and J usage is TRBJ2-7; no definite D call. The CDR3 consists of 17 residues. V was trimmed by 1 base and J by 7 bases, leaving 23 bases between them. Germline CDR1 is MNHNS and CDR2 is SASEGT. The CDR3 spells CASSEGPPGLASWEQYF. CDR3 DNA: TGTGCCAGCAGTGAAGGTCCCCCAGGCCTTGCATCGTGGGAGCAGTACTTC.